This TCR beta chain emerged from a study of T-cell reconstitution after alpha-beta-depleted transplantation in children. Deletions cut 0 bases from V and 9 bases from J, with 21 bases between. The CDR3 runs to 17 residues. Germline V gene sequence: CDR1 KGHSH, CDR2 LQKENI. Unique molecular identifiers were used to barcode this TCRbeta library. TCRdb reanalysed the PCR reads using MiXCR and keeps one entry per CDR3 protein. The data contain roughly 790,000 distinct CDR3 sequences, around 17% of them singletons. Specimen: PBMCs, mostly from graft donor cells, collected 360 days after TCRalphabeta/CD19-depleted stem cell transplant. The rearrangement links TRBV18 to TRBJ2-1; either TRBD1 or TRBD2 may supply D (5 bases each). The TCR was taken from a male patient younger than 18 who had a stem cell transplant for acute lymphoblastic leukemia, so the T cells may come from the graft donor. The CDR3 region is CASSPPIPGQGGIEQFF. The CDR3 DNA reads TGTGCCAGCTCACCACCGATCCCCGGACAAGGAGGTATTGAGCAGTTCTTC.